The clone carrying this TCR beta chain appeared once. TCRdb's copy holds only in-frame clones and misses some; the assay was immunoSEQ multiplex PCR. The sample holds about 160,000 clones, over 80% seen once. The data originate from a study of blood T cell repertoires in COVID-19. The CDR3 is 15 residues long. After removal of 3 bases from V and 3 bases from J, the junction contained 4 bases not matched to a gene. Looked up from germline, CDR1 is MNHNS and CDR2 is SASEGT. This chain connects TRBV6-1 to TRBJ2-7; 11 bases align to TRBD1. Sequenced: peripheral blood. The source is a woman aged 60-75 years who had recovered from COVID-19. This chain's CDR3 is CASSEPGQGDYEQYF. DNA for the CDR3: TGTGCCAGCAGTGAGCCGGGACAGGGGGACTACGAGCAGTACTTC.